The present T cell receptor (beta chain) was sequenced within a study of graft-versus-host responses after intestinal transplantation (dated by TCRdb to the early 2020s). The study in broad terms: The transplants that recipients received were multivisceral, liver-intestinal, or isolated intestinal. All recipients received anti-thymocyte globulin induction followed by maintenance tacrolimus and steroids for around three years. Of the 20 to 30 intestinal transplant recipients enrolled in the cohort, one of whom was a retransplant, 3 patients without pretransplant specimens were excluded. Samples from a few later patients were sequenced in-house on an Illumina MiSeq with MiXCR processing rather than by the commercial service. Alloreactive clones were identified by sequencing pre-transplant mixed lymphocyte reaction products and comparing them with unstimulated pre-transplant donor and recipient T cells. After intestinal transplantation, graft-versus-host and host-versus-graft alloreactive T cell clones in the graft, circulation and bone marrow were tracked using bulk TCR-beta CDR3 sequencing. Donor T cell macrochimerism was defined as a peak of at least 4% donor T cells among recipient peripheral blood mononuclear cells. Overall study outcomes, separate from this receptor: In patients with donor T cell macrochimerism, the allografts had high GvH to HvG T cell clonal ratios. GvH clones were detected in recipient bone marrow, and some appeared earlier in ileal mucosa or blood, consistent with an intestinal mucosal origin. Early after transplant, peak levels of circulating GvH clones were found to be associated with declines in HvG clones. The relatively low number and heterogeneity of intestinal transplant patients limited the conclusions.

On this clone itself: Its antigen specificity is not known. Per-base qualities were not stored, and no clone one base away is much larger.

The sample's time point label is to be understood as: cells obtained before transplantation from donor or recipient. CD3+CD4+ and CD3+CD8+ populations were FACS-sorted from unstimulated pre-transplant donor and recipient cells taken from spleen or lymph nodes. The germline ends are 5 bases apart after V is trimmed by 3 bases and J by 0 bases. Per the germline V gene (reference sequence), MNHEY is the CDR1 and SMNVEV is the CDR2. The CDR3 measures 13 amino acids from cysteine to phenylalanine. Just CDR3 DNA is preserved here, 39 bases in frame from base 1. The receptor library was made with the immunoSEQ multiplex PCR assay. For most patients, genomic DNA was isolated with the Qiagen DNeasy Blood and Tissue Kit and sent frozen to Adaptive Biotechnologies for TCR sequencing. For most patients, high-throughput TCR-beta CDR3 sequencing of genomic DNA was performed by Adaptive Biotechnologies. For the original study's pipeline: TCR sequencing data for roughly 20 patients were retrieved from Adaptive's ImmunoSEQ software; a few other patients were processed with MiXCR and VDJtools. CD4 versus CD8 sorting errors were corrected by removing sequences found in both subsets at a frequency ratio below 5:1. CDR3 nucleotide sequences shared by donor and recipient were removed because the origin of these sequences could not be assigned. At least 2-fold expansion over unstimulated cells and a minimum CFSE-low frequency of 0.002% (template counts) or 0.001% (read counts) were required for clones to be classified as alloreactive. Clones detected in sequenced pre-transplant spleen, lymph node, or MLR CFSE-low populations of the donor or recipient were defined as mappable. The cumulative frequency of alloreactive clones was calculated as a percentage of all sequences, weighted by copy number. TCRdb retrieved this table from immuneACCESS and kept in-frame rearrangements only. Not all clones are present; in checked studies, unresolved V genes account for under half, and no reason is known for the remainder. For V, J and clone size, that table is used; D and trimming come from the DNA. This sample holds roughly 120,000 clones; 85% to 95% were observed only once. The ten largest make up roughly 0.11% of the sample.

The clonotype originates from a human donor who received an intestinal transplant. The rearrangement joined TRBV27 to TRBJ1-2; the D gene remains uncertain. Sequences were derived from unstimulated CD4+ T cells sorted from spleen or lymph node cells, sampled before intestinal transplant. Read as DNA, the sequence is TGTGCCAGCAGTTTTGCATCTAACTATGGCTACACCTTC. Its protein product is CASSFASNYGYTF.